This paragraph reports one T cell receptor (beta chain). Its antigen is unknown. No quality values exist for individual bases; no much larger clone is one base distant. CDR1 and CDR2 were assigned from the germline V gene as SGHDN and FVKESK. The CDR3 runs 15 amino acids, cysteine and phenylalanine included. Only CDR3 DNA remains: 45 bases, in frame from the first base. Trimming removed 1 base from V and 1 base from J, leaving 11 bases between the germline ends. The sample belongs to a study of PD-1 blockade in mismatch repair-deficient tumors (dated by TCRdb to about 2017). Context from the whole study: Between late 2013 and 2016, approximately 90 consecutive patients with 12 mismatch repair-deficient cancer types, all previously treated and progressing, were enrolled in the trial. Tumor-associated T cell clones were tracked in the peripheral blood of patients responding to PD-1 blockade by deep sequencing of TCR CDR3 regions. General findings and caveats noted by the study authors: Rapid expansion after pembrolizumab followed by contraction, generally before radiologic responses, was shown by tumor-resident clones, which were often undetectable in blood before treatment.

For each enrolled patient, mismatch repair deficiency was established using either polymerase chain reaction or immunohistochemistry. TCR sequencing was performed for a few patients who responded to pembrolizumab therapy. The phase II trial prospectively tested pembrolizumab PD-1 blockade in advanced mismatch repair-deficient cancers regardless of tissue of origin. Peripheral blood T cell samples were gathered serially, both before PD-1 blockade started and at multiple time points afterward. The timing of each blood sample was reported as weeks after the first dose of pembrolizumab. The library was made by the immunoSEQ multiplex PCR assay. TCRdb holds this immuneACCESS table with in-frame rearrangements only. Some clones are missing; in checked studies, unresolved V genes explain under half, and the rest has no known cause. This sample is represented by roughly 50,000 clones; approximately 84% of them were singletons. The ten largest clones add up to 6.5% to 9% of the sample.

The receptor was isolated from an adult with mismatch repair-deficient cancer. The V and J genes are TRBV14 and TRBJ2-7, with the D gene call left open. The sequences come from peripheral blood, collected roughly 21 weeks after starting pembrolizumab. The nucleotide sequence is TGTGCCAGCAGCCAAGGAAGTACAACATCCTACGAGCAGTACTTC. This translates into CASSQGSTTSYEQYF.